The clone carrying this TCR beta chain came up a few times. Its target is not known. The ends were cut back, 5 bases at V and 4 bases at J, with 24 bases in the middle. The CDR3 runs 16 residues. CDR1 and CDR2 (germline): GTSNPN, SVGIG (reference sequence). Vbeta (60) and Jbeta (13) primers were used in the PCR. Libraries were prepared by immunoSEQ multiplex PCR; TCRdb keeps only in-frame clonotypes and omits some of them. The table shows about 140,000 clones, with approximately 80% occurring only once. The data belong to a study of cytomegalovirus exposure and HLA in healthy donors. About the research overall: Tens of millions of unique TCRs from HLA-typed donors made up an early data release. Overall study findings and caveats: Analysis performed later found 16,951 TCR beta sequences associated with HLA alleles at 0.05 false discovery rate. Sequencing probably produced one cluster of sequence variants that were highly shared. One later analysis reportedly identified an Asian-associated ancestry cluster that showed fewer N-insertions than the approximately 710-donor mean.

The sample consisted of PBMCs. The TCR comes from a woman in her forties in good health and CMV-seronegative. The rearrangement joins TRBV30 to TRBJ2-7, with D unclear. CDR3: CAWGKKSAGFRYEQYF. DNA for the CDR3: TGTGCCTGGGGCAAGAAATCGGCAGGTTTTCGGTACGAGCAGTACTTC.